The entry below describes one T cell receptor beta chain. TCRdb passed the 5' RACE reads through MiXCR, listing each CDR3 protein once. The sample lists 77,000 or so distinct CDR3 sequences; approximately 21% were seen once. This record comes from a study of spatial heterogeneity in lung cancer. As for time point: sample taken at primary tumor resection. Unsorted tumor, nontumor lung tissue or cryopreserved PBMC supplied the whole RNA. This TCR came from a male donor with early-stage non-small cell lung cancer. This sample comprised PBMCs, obtained at surgery.

The CDR3 spells CSVVAGYGYTF. In DNA, the CDR3 is TGCAGCGTTGTGGCCGGCTATGGCTACACCTTC. V and J are TRBV29-1 and TRBJ1-2, with D uncertain. Germline values: CDR1 SQVTM, CDR2 ANQGSEA. V was shortened by 4 bases and J by 4 bases, with 7 bases between the two germline ends. This CDR3 is 11 amino acids long.